This T cell receptor (beta chain) was captured by sequencing in a study of vaccination effects on CD4 cells after COVID-19. Sequencing used immunoSEQ multiplex PCR; TCRdb keeps in-frame clones, though not all of them. The sample lists about 66,000 clones, about two thirds occurring once. Study conclusions and caveats: Few convalescent patients and no early post-infection timepoints were included in the study.

The culture ran for approximately 10 days, and then CD4+ T cells were isolated. The individual was infected with SARS-CoV-2 between March and December 2020, as confirmed by PCR. Concerning this clone: What it binds is unknown.

Deletions cut 4 bases from V and 4 bases from J, with 8 bases between. This CDR3 region has 13 residues. The chain has TRBV12-3 or TRBV12-4 and TRBJ1-5; D ambiguous. This receptor was identified in a human donor who had a prior SARS-CoV-2 infection. The sequenced sample was CD4+ T cells from PBMCs cultured without peptide, obtained before COVID-19 vaccination. The CDR3 loop is CASSYGPNQPQHF. CDR3 sequence (DNA): TGTGCCAGCAGTTACGGACCTAATCAGCCCCAGCATTTT.